This record concerns one TCR beta chain sequence. The germline CDR1 and CDR2 sequences are MGHRA and YSYEKL. This CDR3 has 14 amino acids. V lost 3 bases and J lost 0, with 8 bases in between. In the source study's methods: Amplification of reference gene primers provided the estimated nucleated cell counts. Profiling relied on immunoSEQ multiplex PCR, and the TCRdb table lists in-frame clones only, not all of them. That table gives V, J and clone size, and the DNA gave D and trimming. The repertoire holds fewer than 70,000 clones, with about 89% as singletons. This sample was included in a study of blood T cell repertoires in COVID-19. Study in general: Collection of acute and convalescent COVID-19 samples took place in the United States, Italy and Spain. The analysed material was cDNA or gDNA that came from T cells, B-cell-depleted T cells, or PBMCs.

Sequenced material: peripheral blood. The chain is built from TRBV4-1 and TRBJ1-2; no definite D call. This clonotype originated in a man between 60 and 75 years old with active or convalescent COVID-19. CDR3 protein: CASSHFDTNYGYTF. The CDR3 coding sequence is TGCGCCAGCAGCCATTTTGACACTAACTATGGCTACACCTTC.